Listed below are T cell receptor beta chains from one sample, sequenced in a study of OX40 agonist ivuxolimab in advanced cancers. TCRdb's table, derived via immunoSEQ multiplex PCR, lists solely in-frame clones and lacks some. This table has 100,000 or so clones, approximately 94% appearing once. Sample: CD4+ or CD8+ T cells sorted from blood, taken in a trial of the OX40 agonist ivuxolimab. The receptors stem from an adult with an advanced solid tumor such as melanoma, head and neck, liver or kidney cancer. Each CDR3 is given with its conserved first and last residue. Each record gives: D gene, J gene, V gene, clone size, CDR3 protein, CDR3 DNA. The D gene is left open where the match is weak. Some rows mark clone size as missing; the rest say once, few, many or name a class of expanded clone.

>.|TRBJ1-1|TRBV5-1|.
CASSPGPRDTEAFF
TGCGCCAGCAGCCCGGGACCACGGGACACTGAAGCTTTCTTT
>.|TRBJ2-2|TRBV28|once
CASSLWQGSNTGELFF
TGTGCCAGCAGTTTATGGCAGGGTTCGAACACCGGGGAGCTGTTTTTT
>.|TRBJ2-5|TRBV7-9|.
CASSLVLETQYF
TGTGCCAGCAGCTTAGTTCTTGAGACCCAGTACTTC
>TRBD1|TRBJ1-3|TRBV7-9|.
CASSVQGSGNTIYF
TGTGCCAGCAGCGTACAGGGGTCTGGAAACACCATATATTTT
>TRBD2|TRBJ2-1|TRBV27|.
CASSSSSGRWYEQFF
TGTGCCAGCAGTTCATCTAGCGGGAGATGGTATGAGCAGTTCTTC
>.|TRBJ2-1|TRBV11-2|.
CASSLVDQGPYNEQFF
TGTGCCAGCAGCTTGGTAGACCAGGGACCCTACAATGAGCAGTTCTTC
>.|TRBJ2-7|TRBV21-1|.
CASSFGPRPYEQYF
TGTGCCAGCAGCTTCGGACCACGACCCTACGAGCAGTACTTC
>.|TRBJ2-7|TRBV11-2|.
CASSLADGYEQYF
TGTGCCAGCAGCTTAGCGGACGGGTACGAGCAGTACTTC
>.|TRBJ2-3|TRBV19|.
CASSIGGDTQYF
TGTGCCAGTAGTATTGGGGGAGATACGCAGTATTTT
>TRBD1|TRBJ2-1|TRBV10-1|.
CASSEPGQGYNEQFF
TGCGCCAGCAGTGAACCGGGACAGGGGTACAATGAGCAGTTCTTC
>.|TRBJ2-2|TRBV10-2|.
CASSGSGTGELFF
TGCGCCAGCAGTGGGTCAGGGACCGGGGAGCTGTTTTTT
>.|TRBJ2-7|TRBV4-3|.
CASSQDFTGREQYF
TGCGCCAGCAGCCAAGATTTTACCGGTCGCGAGCAGTACTTC
>TRBD1|TRBJ1-5|TRBV6-1|.
CASSELSRGQIQPQHF
TGTGCCAGCAGTGAACTTTCCAGGGGGCAAATTCAGCCCCAGCATTTT
>TRBD2|TRBJ2-2|TRBV6-5|.
CASSYDGGVAGELFF
TGTGCCAGCAGTTACGATGGGGGGGTAGCCGGGGAGCTGTTTTTT
>.|TRBJ1-3|TRBV7-9|.
CASSLEGGTGNTIYF
TGTGCCAGCAGTTTAGAAGGAGGGACTGGAAACACCATATATTTT
>.|TRBJ1-2|TRBV7-8|.
CASSPGPRNGYTF
TGTGCCAGCAGCCCCGGGCCGAGGAATGGCTACACCTTC
>.|TRBJ1-5|TRBV9|once
CASSVGGTGNQPQHF
TGTGCCAGCAGCGTAGGTGGGACGGGCAATCAGCCCCAGCATTTT